This TCR beta chain was sequenced in a study of T cell responses to AZD1222 COVID-19 vaccine. This clone was found a few times. Germline assignment: CDR1 KGHSH and CDR2 LQKENI. There are 15 residues in the CDR3. V lost 6 bases and J lost 6, with 20 bases in between. Profiling relied on immunoSEQ multiplex PCR, and the TCRdb table lists in-frame clones only, not all of them. The sample contains some 96,000 clones, around 87% of which appear only once. This sample comprised peripheral blood, obtained on day 0 of MenACWY control vaccination. The clonotype comes from an adult in good health. The chain employs TRBV18 and TRBJ1-2; no firm D call. The CDR3: CASSYQLSGKDGYTF. The CDR3 region has the DNA TGTGCCAGCTCCTACCAGCTTTCGGGGAAAGATGGCTACACCTTC.